This T cell receptor beta chain was recovered during a study of cytomegalovirus exposure and HLA in healthy donors. Whole-study results and caveats: There were some V segments, including TRBV6-2 and TRBV6-3, excluded as indistinguishable.

Remarks on this clone: The antigen is not known.

This CDR3 contains 14 residues. V shed 5 bases, J shed 6 bases, and the junction held 8 bases outside the gene matches. The germline gives CDR1 SGHAT, CDR2 FQNNGV. The primer mix had 60 Vbeta and 13 Jbeta primers. Data came from immunoSEQ multiplex PCR; TCRdb stores just in-frame clones and leaves some out. The data hold some 180,000 clones, with approximately 80% observed a single time. The clonotype comes from a female donor in good health and CMV-seronegative. V gene TRBV11-2 combines with J gene TRBJ2-5, with 8 bases aligning to TRBD2. Sequenced: PBMCs. The DNA of the CDR3 is TGTGCCAGCAGCGGTCACGGGGGGGGAAAGACCCAGTACTTC. This encodes CASSGHGGGKTQYF. Looking up the rest from reference TRBV11-2 and TRBJ2-5 gives the full variable domain: EAGVAQSPRYKIIEKRQSVAFWCNPISGHATLYWYQQILGQGPKLLIQFQNNGVVDDSQLPKDRFSAERLKGVDSTLKIQPAKLEDSAVYLCASSGHGGGKTQYFGPGTRLLVL.